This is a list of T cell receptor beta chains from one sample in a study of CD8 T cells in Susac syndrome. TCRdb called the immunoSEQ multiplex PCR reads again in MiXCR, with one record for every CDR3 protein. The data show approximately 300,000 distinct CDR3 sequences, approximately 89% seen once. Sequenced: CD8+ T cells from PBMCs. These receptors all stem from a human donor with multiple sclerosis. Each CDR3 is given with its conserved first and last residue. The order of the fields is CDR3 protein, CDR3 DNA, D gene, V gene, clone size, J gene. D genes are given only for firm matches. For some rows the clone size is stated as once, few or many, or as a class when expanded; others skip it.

CSVEHRPPEGNYEQYF	TGCAGCGTTGAACACCGGCCCCCCGAAGGTAACTACGAGCAGTACTTC	.	TRBV29-1	.	TRBJ2-7
CASSPTRVRVELFF	TGTGCCAGCAGCCCAACCCGTGTGAGGGTGGAACTGTTTTTT	.	TRBV28	.	TRBJ1-4
CASSHGQGNTGELFF	TGTGCCAGCAGCCATGGGCAGGGGAACACCGGGGAGCTGTTTTTT	.	TRBV6-4	.	TRBJ2-2
CASSLEPYTEAFF	TGTGCCAGCAGCTTAGAGCCCTACACTGAAGCTTTCTTT	.	TRBV11-2	.	TRBJ1-1
CASSAGFSYEQYF	TGTGCCAGCAGTGCCGGGTTCTCCTACGAGCAGTACTTC	.	TRBV6-2/TRBV6-3	few	TRBJ2-7
CSVLAGSYEQYF	TGCAGCGTTCTAGCGGGCTCCTACGAGCAGTACTTC	TRBD2	TRBV29-1	.	TRBJ2-7
CSARLGSGMTRTTLQETQYF	TGCAGTGCTAGATTGGGATCGGGTATGACACGTACAACCCTTCAAGAGACCCAGTACTTC	.	TRBV20-1	.	TRBJ2-5
CASSESKRNNEQFF	TGCGCCAGCAGTGAGTCGAAACGAAACAATGAGCAGTTCTTC	.	TRBV10-2	.	TRBJ2-1
CASSQVRVGTGELFF	TGCGCCAGCAGCCAAGTCAGGGTGGGGACCGGGGAGCTGTTTTTT	.	TRBV4-3	.	TRBJ2-2
CASIGLESEQYF	TGTGCCAGCATCGGACTAGAGAGCGAGCAGTACTTC	TRBD2	TRBV6-6	.	TRBJ2-7
CASSYSRQPSNYGYTF	TGTGCCAGCAGTTACTCTAGACAGCCTTCTAACTATGGCTACACCTTC	.	TRBV6-6	.	TRBJ1-2
CATSRDGSLTEETQYF	TGTGCCACCAGCAGAGATGGTAGCCTTACGGAGGAGACCCAGTACTTC	.	TRBV15	.	TRBJ2-5
CASSYSPGQGYEQYF	TGTGCCAGCAGTTACTCTCCGGGACAGGGATACGAGCAGTACTTC	TRBD1	TRBV28	once	TRBJ2-7
CASSLATGAASEAFF	TGCGCCAGCAGCCTAGCGACAGGGGCCGCCTCTGAAGCTTTCTTT	TRBD1	TRBV4-1	.	TRBJ1-1
CASSPPNQPQHF	TGTGCCAGCTCACCCCCGAATCAGCCCCAGCATTTT	.	TRBV18	few	TRBJ1-5
CASSQAPGLGNEQFF	TGCGCCAGCAGCCAAGCCCCCGGTTTAGGCAATGAGCAGTTCTTC	.	TRBV4-3	.	TRBJ2-1
CASSGIQSTYEQYF	TGTGCCAGCAGTGGTATACAGAGCACCTACGAGCAGTACTTC	.	TRBV2	.	TRBJ2-7
CASSAGVGSYNEQFF	TGTGCCAGCAGCGCAGGGGTTGGGTCCTACAATGAGCAGTTCTTC	.	TRBV9	.	TRBJ2-1
CASSRLAGLMVYEQYF	TGTGCCAGTAGCAGACTAGCGGGATTGATGGTCTACGAGCAGTACTTC	TRBD2	TRBV19	.	TRBJ2-7
CAWSIPGGALGYTF	TGTGCCTGGAGTATACCAGGGGGCGCGTTGGGCTACACCTTC	TRBD1	TRBV30	.	TRBJ1-2
CASSLSGREQFF	TGTGCCAGCAGCCTAAGCGGGAGGGAGCAGTTCTTC	TRBD2	TRBV6-5	once	TRBJ2-1
CASSVWMTGELFF	TGTGCCAGCAGCGTATGGATGACCGGGGAGCTGTTTTTT	.	TRBV9	.	TRBJ2-2
CASSYSTEPRREKLFF	TGTGCCAGCAGTTACTCTACGGAGCCGCGGCGGGAAAAACTGTTTTTT	.	TRBV6-5	.	TRBJ1-4
CASSQDEKRGGGNEQFF	TGTGCCAGCAGCCAAGATGAGAAGCGGGGGGGCGGGAATGAGCAGTTCTTC	TRBD2	TRBV4-2	.	TRBJ2-1
CASRGESYGYTF	TGTGCCAGCAGGGGGGAGTCCTATGGCTACACCTTC	.	TRBV6-5	.	TRBJ1-2
CASSYTTGEPTSGYNEQFF	TGTGCCAGCAGTTACACCACGGGAGAGCCAACCAGCGGGTACAATGAGCAGTTCTTC	.	TRBV6-2/TRBV6-3	.	TRBJ2-1
CASTPGRGIYNEQFF	TGTGCCAGTACCCCCGGGAGGGGGATTTACAATGAGCAGTTCTTC	TRBD2	TRBV19	.	TRBJ2-1
CASSHSDSYNEQFF	TGCGCCAGCAGCCACTCGGACAGCTACAATGAGCAGTTCTTC	.	TRBV4-3	.	TRBJ2-1
CASRLAPDTQYF	TGTGCCAGTAGACTAGCGCCGGATACGCAGTATTTT	TRBD2	TRBV2	.	TRBJ2-3
CASRGGTNPYNEQFF	TGTGCCAGCAGGGGGGGAACGAATCCATACAATGAGCAGTTCTTC	.	TRBV27	once	TRBJ2-1
CATSRDSGTGTGELFF	TGTGCCACCAGCAGAGACTCCGGGACGGGCACCGGGGAGCTGTTTTTT	.	TRBV15	.	TRBJ2-2
CASSPRSAGDTDTQYF	TGTGCCAGCAGCCCTAGGTCGGCAGGTGATACAGATACGCAGTATTTT	.	TRBV7-2	few	TRBJ2-3
CAWSEGGSEQYF	TGTGCCTGGAGTGAGGGGGGGTCCGAGCAGTACTTC	.	TRBV30	.	TRBJ2-7
CASSPTGVGELFF	TGTGCCAGCAGCCCTACAGGGGTAGGGGAGCTGTTTTTT	TRBD1	TRBV7-6	few	TRBJ2-2
CASSPGQTDYNTDTQYF	TGCGCCAGCAGCCCCGGACAGACCGATTACAACACAGATACGCAGTATTTT	.	TRBV4-1	.	TRBJ2-3
CASSEGTSYEQYF	TGTGCCAGCAGCGAGGGAACCTCCTACGAGCAGTACTTC	.	TRBV5-6	.	TRBJ2-7
CSARIPSGRRSGANVLTF	TGCAGTGCTAGAATCCCTAGCGGGAGGAGGTCTGGGGCCAACGTCCTGACTTTC	TRBD2	TRBV20-1	.	TRBJ2-6
CASSPSGQHNVYDGQPQHF	TGTGCCAGCAGTCCCAGTGGACAGCACAATGTGTATGACGGTCAGCCCCAGCATTTT	.	TRBV3-1	.	TRBJ1-5
CASRDTFYEQYF	TGTGCCAGCCGGGACACCTTCTACGAGCAGTACTTC	.	TRBV28	.	TRBJ2-7
CASSLAGDEQFF	TGTGCCAGCAGTTTAGCTGGGGATGAGCAGTTCTTC	.	TRBV12-3/TRBV12-4	.	TRBJ2-1
CASSPFRETQYF	TGTGCCAGCAGTCCGTTTCGGGAGACCCAGTACTTC	.	TRBV6-6	.	TRBJ2-5
CAWSVASEGTGNTIYF	TGTGCCTGGAGTGTCGCGTCAGAGGGTACGGGAAACACCATATATTTT	.	TRBV30	once	TRBJ1-3
CASSLGPGLKPSTRNTIYF	TGTGCCAGCAGCTTGGGGCCGGGACTTAAACCTTCTACCCGAAACACCATATATTTT	.	TRBV5-4	.	TRBJ1-3
CASSEGPLTGGDGTGELFF	TGTGCCAGCAGTGAAGGGCCGCTCACAGGGGGCGATGGCACCGGGGAGCTGTTTTTT	TRBD1	TRBV25-1	.	TRBJ2-2
CASSQGLASYEQYF	TGCGCCAGCAGCCAGGGGTTAGCATCCTACGAGCAGTACTTC	.	TRBV4-3	.	TRBJ2-7
CASSPGQRRQETQYF	TGTGCCAGCAGCCCTGGACAGAGACGGCAAGAGACCCAGTACTTC	.	TRBV28	.	TRBJ2-5
CASSNGYEQYF	TGTGCCAGCAGTAACGGATACGAGCAGTACTTC	.	TRBV6-5	few	TRBJ2-7
CAISESTDYRDQETQYF	TGTGCCATCAGTGAGTCGACGGATTACCGCGACCAAGAGACCCAGTACTTC	.	TRBV10-3	.	TRBJ2-5
CASSPPGRGYEQYF	TGTGCCAGCAGCCCCCCAGGGAGAGGCTACGAGCAGTACTTC	.	TRBV7-9	.	TRBJ2-7
CASLPGERGWNEQFF	TGTGCCAGCCTCCCAGGAGAGCGGGGGTGGAATGAGCAGTTCTTC	TRBD2	TRBV12-3/TRBV12-4	.	TRBJ2-1
CASSLGSSGAFF	TGTGCCAGCAGCTTAGGGTCCTCGGGGGCTTTCTTT	.	TRBV11-1	.	TRBJ1-1
CASSQDESKETQYF	TGTGCCAGCAGCCAAGATGAAAGTAAAGAGACCCAGTACTTC	.	TRBV4-2	.	TRBJ2-5
CASSQDFDRGAYNEQFF	TGCGCCAGCAGCCAAGATTTTGACAGGGGGGCATACAATGAGCAGTTCTTC	TRBD1	TRBV4-3	.	TRBJ2-1
CASSYTTSGEQYF	TGTGCCAGCAGTTATACGACCTCGGGAGAGCAGTACTTC	.	TRBV7-3	.	TRBJ2-7
CASSLDPSIGGDGYTF	TGTGCCAGCAGCTTAGATCCCTCAATAGGGGGAGATGGCTACACCTTC	.	TRBV7-2	.	TRBJ1-2
CASSTYGEGYEQFF	TGTGCCAGCAGTACTTACGGGGAGGGGTATGAGCAGTTCTTC	TRBD2	TRBV27	once	TRBJ2-1
CASSVGNSGANVLTF	TGTGCCAGCAGCGTCGGAAACTCTGGGGCCAACGTCCTGACTTTC	.	TRBV13	.	TRBJ2-6
CSVASGGDEQYF	TGCAGCGTTGCGTCGGGGGGCGACGAGCAGTACTTC	.	TRBV29-1	.	TRBJ2-7
CASSLLGGRTGELFF	TGTGCCAGCAGCTTGTTAGGGGGGAGGACCGGGGAGCTGTTTTTT	.	TRBV5-5	.	TRBJ2-2